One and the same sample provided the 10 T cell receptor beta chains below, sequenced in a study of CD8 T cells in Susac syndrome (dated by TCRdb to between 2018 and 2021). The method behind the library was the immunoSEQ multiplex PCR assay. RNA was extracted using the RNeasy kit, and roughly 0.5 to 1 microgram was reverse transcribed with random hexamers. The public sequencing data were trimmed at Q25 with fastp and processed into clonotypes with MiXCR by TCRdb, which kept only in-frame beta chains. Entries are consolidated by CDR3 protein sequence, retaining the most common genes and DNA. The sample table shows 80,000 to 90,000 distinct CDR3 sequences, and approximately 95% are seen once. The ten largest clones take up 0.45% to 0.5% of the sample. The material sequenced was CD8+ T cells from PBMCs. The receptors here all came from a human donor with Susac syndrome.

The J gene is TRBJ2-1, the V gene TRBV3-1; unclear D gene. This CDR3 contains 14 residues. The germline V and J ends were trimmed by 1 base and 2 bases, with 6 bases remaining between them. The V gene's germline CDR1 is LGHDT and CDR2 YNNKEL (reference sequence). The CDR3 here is CASSQGPPYNEQFF. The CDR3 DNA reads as TGTGCCAGCAGCCAAGGACCCCCCTACAATGAGCAGTTCTTC.

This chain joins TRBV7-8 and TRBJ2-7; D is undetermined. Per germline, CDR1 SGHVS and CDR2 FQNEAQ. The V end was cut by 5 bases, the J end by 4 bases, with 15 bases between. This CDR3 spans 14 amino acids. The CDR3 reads CASSDNFQGYEQYF. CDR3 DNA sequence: TGTGCCAGCAGCGACAATTTTCAAGGGTACGAGCAGTACTTC.

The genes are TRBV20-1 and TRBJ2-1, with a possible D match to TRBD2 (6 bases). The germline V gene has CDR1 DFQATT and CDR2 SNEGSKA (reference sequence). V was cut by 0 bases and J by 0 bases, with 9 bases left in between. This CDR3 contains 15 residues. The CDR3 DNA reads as TGCAGTGCTAGAGATGACGGGAGCTCCTACAATGAGCAGTTCTTC. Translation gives CSARDDGSSYNEQFF.

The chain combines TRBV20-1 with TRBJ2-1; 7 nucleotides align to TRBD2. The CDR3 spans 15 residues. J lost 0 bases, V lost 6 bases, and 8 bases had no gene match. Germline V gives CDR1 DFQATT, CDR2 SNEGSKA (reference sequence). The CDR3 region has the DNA TGCAGTGCATTACTAGCGACGAGCTCCTACAATGAGCAGTTCTTC. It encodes CSALLATSSYNEQFF.

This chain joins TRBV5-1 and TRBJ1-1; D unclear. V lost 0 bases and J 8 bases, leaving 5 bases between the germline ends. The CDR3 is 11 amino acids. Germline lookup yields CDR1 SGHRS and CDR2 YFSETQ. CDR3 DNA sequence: TGCGCCAGCAGCTTGGGCGGGGAAGCTTTCTTT. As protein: CASSLGGEAFF.

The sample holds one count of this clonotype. Here the CDR3 reads CASSLLSSSYEQYF. In nucleotides, the CDR3 is TGTGCCAGCAGTTTACTCAGCAGCTCCTACGAGCAGTACTTC. The rearrangement links TRBV6-5 to TRBJ2-7, with unresolved D. Germline CDR1 and CDR2: MNHEY and SVGAGI. CDR3 length: 14 amino acids. Trimming took 4 bases from V and 0 from J, leaving 10 bases between them.

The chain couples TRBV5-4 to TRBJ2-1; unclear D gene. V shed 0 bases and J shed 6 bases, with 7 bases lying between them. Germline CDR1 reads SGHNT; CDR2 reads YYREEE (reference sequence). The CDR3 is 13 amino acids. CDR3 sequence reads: CASSLEAVNEQFF. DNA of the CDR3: TGTGCCAGCAGCTTGGAAGCCGTCAATGAGCAGTTCTTC.

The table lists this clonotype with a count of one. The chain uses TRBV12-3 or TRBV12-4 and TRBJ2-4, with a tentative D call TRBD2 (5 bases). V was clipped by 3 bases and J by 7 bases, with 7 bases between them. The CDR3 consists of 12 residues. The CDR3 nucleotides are TGTGCCAGCAGTTTCGGGGTCAACATTCAGTACTTC. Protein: CASSFGVNIQYF.

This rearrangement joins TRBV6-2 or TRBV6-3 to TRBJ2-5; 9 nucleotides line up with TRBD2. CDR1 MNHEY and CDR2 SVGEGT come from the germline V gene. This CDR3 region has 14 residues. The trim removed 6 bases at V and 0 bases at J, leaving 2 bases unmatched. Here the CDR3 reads CASSLAGNQETQYF. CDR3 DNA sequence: TGTGCCAGCAGCCTAGCGGGGAACCAAGAGACCCAGTACTTC.

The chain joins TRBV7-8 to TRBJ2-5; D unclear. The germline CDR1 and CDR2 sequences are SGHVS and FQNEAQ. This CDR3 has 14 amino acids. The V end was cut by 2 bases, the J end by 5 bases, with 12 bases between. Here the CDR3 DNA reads TGTGCCAGCAGCTTATATGCCAGCCGGGAGACCCAGTACTTC. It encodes CASSLYASRETQYF.